The rows below give T cell receptor beta chains drawn from one sample of a study of T cell clusters in autoimmune cytopenias. TCRdb re-called the multiplex PCR reads and shows each CDR3 protein once, DNA omitted. The sample table includes about 12,000 distinct CDR3 sequences. The sample taken for sequencing was peripheral blood. These receptor sequences come from a human donor with an autoimmune cytopenia or autoimmune hepatitis (not recorded which). Both conserved end residues are part of each CDR3. Clone size is stated in some rows and not others, as once, few, many or a class when expanded.

length: 14; size: .; V: TRBV5-4; J: TRBJ2-1; CDR3: CASAQRTGNNEQFF
length: 16; size: .; V: TRBV20-1; J: TRBJ2-3; CDR3: CSAGGAQAGGTDTQYF
length: 13; size: medium-sized; V: TRBV19; J: TRBJ2-2; CDR3: CASRTVNTGELFF
length: 15; size: medium-sized; V: TRBV6-1; J: TRBJ1-3; CDR3: CASLIVREGRNTIYF
length: 16; size: medium-sized; V: TRBV19; J: TRBJ2-7; CDR3: CASSPGGQGAHYEQYF
length: 16; size: .; V: TRBV19; J: TRBJ1-2; CDR3: CASSPRQGPSGYGYTF
length: 14; size: .; V: TRBV12-3/TRBV12-4; J: TRBJ1-5; CDR3: CASSLISGNQPQHF
length: 14; size: .; V: TRBV5-4; J: TRBJ2-6; CDR3: CASSFESGANVLTF
length: 13; size: medium-sized; V: TRBV29-1; J: TRBJ2-3; CDR3: CSVGGTGTDTQYF
length: 16; size: .; V: TRBV6-6; J: TRBJ2-1; CDR3: CASSSTSESSYNEQFF
length: 18; size: .; V: TRBV30; J: TRBJ1-6; CDR3: CAWRAWGGSSSYNSPLHF
length: 15; size: .; V: TRBV7-2; J: TRBJ2-1; CDR3: CASSLDRGTYNEQFF
length: 15; size: .; V: TRBV12-3/TRBV12-4; J: TRBJ2-1; CDR3: CASTFAAGGANEQFF
length: 13; size: .; V: TRBV30; J: TRBJ1-2; CDR3: CAWTKTGLDGYTF
length: 12; size: .; V: TRBV6-5; J: TRBJ2-7; CDR3: CASSSRVHEQYF
length: 15; size: .; V: TRBV7-9; J: TRBJ1-2; CDR3: CASSSGQGPYYGYTF
length: 15; size: .; V: TRBV19; J: TRBJ2-2; CDR3: CASLSGTFNTGELFF
length: 13; size: medium-sized; V: TRBV19; J: TRBJ1-6; CDR3: CASSNGGRTPLHF
length: 16; size: medium-sized; V: TRBV18; J: TRBJ2-3; CDR3: CASSPRGQASGTTQYF
length: 14; size: .; V: TRBV19; J: TRBJ2-1; CDR3: CASSSGSLRDEQFF
length: 15; size: .; V: TRBV5-5; J: TRBJ1-6; CDR3: CASSFSLRKDSPLHF
length: 12; size: large; V: TRBV29-1; J: TRBJ2-6; CDR3: CSVSSGANVLTF
length: 20; size: .; V: TRBV6-1; J: TRBJ2-1; CDR3: CASSDFGTGGRSGRDNEQFF
length: 12; size: .; V: TRBV30; J: TRBJ2-3; CDR3: CAWSGAPGTQYF
length: 14; size: .; V: TRBV6-1; J: TRBJ2-1; CDR3: CASHNTFLYNEQFF
length: 15; size: medium-sized; V: TRBV30; J: TRBJ2-2; CDR3: CAWTKTGGYTGELFF